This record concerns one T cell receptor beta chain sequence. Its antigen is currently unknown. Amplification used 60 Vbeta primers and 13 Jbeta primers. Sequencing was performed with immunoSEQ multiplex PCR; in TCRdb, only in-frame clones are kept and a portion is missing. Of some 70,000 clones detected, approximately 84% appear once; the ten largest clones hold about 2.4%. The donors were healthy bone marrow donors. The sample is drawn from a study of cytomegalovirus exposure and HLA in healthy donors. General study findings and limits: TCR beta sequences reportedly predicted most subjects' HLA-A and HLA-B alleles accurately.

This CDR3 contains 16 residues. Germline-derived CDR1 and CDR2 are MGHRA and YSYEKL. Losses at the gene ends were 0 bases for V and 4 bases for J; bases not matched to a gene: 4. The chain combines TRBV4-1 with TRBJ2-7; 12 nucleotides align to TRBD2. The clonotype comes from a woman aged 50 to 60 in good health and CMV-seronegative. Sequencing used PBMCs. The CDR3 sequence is CASSQESGTSGYEQYF. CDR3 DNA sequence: TGCGCCAGCAGCCAAGAAAGTGGGACTAGCGGGTACGAGCAGTACTTC.